This TCR beta chain derives from a study of T cells in localized non-small cell lung cancer. Whole-study findings and limits: The study found T cell clonality highest in uninvolved adjacent lung, above tumor. In adjacent lung, a median about 54 of the top 100 tumor clones were found.

On this clone: Its antigen is unidentified.

Libraries were prepared by immunoSEQ multiplex PCR; TCRdb keeps only in-frame clonotypes and omits some of them. The sample holds around 67,000 clones, roughly 88% seen once. The V gene's germline CDR1 is MGHRA and CDR2 YSYEKL. The V end lost 0 bases, the J end lost 7 bases, and 6 bases lay between the germline ends. This CDR3 has 12 amino acids. This receptor was obtained from a woman aged 40 to 75 with stage I lung adenocarcinoma. The chain recombines TRBV4-1 with TRBJ2-5; tentatively, D is TRBD1 (5 bases). The specimen comprised peripheral blood, sampled before any cancer treatment. The CDR3 nucleotides read TGCGCCAGCAGCCAAGAAAGGGGGACCCAGTACTTC. Residues: CASSQERGTQYF.